Here is one T cell receptor (beta chain) with its context. Its antigen is as yet unknown. The data belong to a study of cytomegalovirus exposure and HLA in healthy donors. Study-wide points: Some segments of the V type, notably TRBV6-2 and TRBV6-3, were excluded as indistinguishable. Analyzed later, most CMV-associated TCR beta chains appeared HLA-restricted. Cytomegalovirus association was listed for about 180 TCR beta chains.

Between the trimmed V and J ends, which lost 5 bases and 3 bases, there was a span of 8 bases. Germline V lookup: CDR1 SEHNR, CDR2 FQNEAQ (reference sequence). The CDR3 is 12 residues long. Primers included in the PCR were 60 Vbeta and 13 Jbeta primers. Only in-frame clones appear in the TCRdb table, and some are missing; sequencing was by immunoSEQ multiplex PCR. There are under 200,000 clones in the sample; 77% occur only once, and approximately 2.4% lies in the top ten. J is TRBJ2-7 and V is TRBV7-9; D remains unclear. The specimen sequenced was PBMCs. The TCR originated in a woman aged 40 to 55 in good health and CMV-seropositive. CDR3 loop: CASSPTIYEQYF. CDR3 DNA: TGTGCCAGCAGCCCCACTATCTACGAGCAGTACTTC.